These T cell receptor beta chains were read from a single sample in a study of vaccination and CD4 T cells after COVID-19. These receptors have no known antigen. TCRdb re-derived calls from the PCR reads in MiXCR, one entry per CDR3 protein. The profile shows about 25,000 distinct CDR3 sequences, around 40% of them singletons. The sequenced sample consisted of CD4+ T cells from blood, cultured in vitro. These receptors were taken from a human donor who had recovered from COVID-19. Each CDR3 is given without its conserved first and last residue. Expanded clones are given a class, and other clones once, few, many or no size at all.

>TRBV29-1|-|TRBJ1-5
SVGAHNQPQH
>TRBV6-1|few|TRBJ1-5
ASSVDSRNQPQH
>TRBV29-1|-|TRBJ1-5
SVVEAGRNQPQH
>TRBV19|-|TRBJ2-7
ASSERSSYEQY
>TRBV7-3|-|TRBJ2-7
ASSPRGGKGYEQY
>TRBV29-1|once|TRBJ1-1
SVEIPRPEAF
>TRBV2|-|TRBJ1-2
ASSVPTRGYT
>TRBV6-1|-|TRBJ1-4
ASSPMGTNEKLF
>TRBV6-1|-|TRBJ2-7
ASRRDRGRNYEQY
>TRBV6-1|medium-sized|TRBJ2-7
ASSHRHEQY
>TRBV12-3/TRBV12-4|-|TRBJ1-2
ASKLTYYGYT
>TRBV2|few|TRBJ2-7
ASFRTGLSYEQY
>TRBV15|few|TRBJ2-1
ATSRDGRAYNEQF
>TRBV20-1|-|TRBJ2-5
SAAGEGTQY
>TRBV27|once|TRBJ2-5
ASRNLGLAGVKETQY
>TRBV11-2|few|TRBJ1-1
ASSLNQQGTAF
>TRBV6-5|-|TRBJ2-7
ASSYRTGSSYEQY
>TRBV6-2/TRBV6-3|few|TRBJ2-3
ASRPPVAGGTDTQY
>TRBV5-1|-|TRBJ2-7
ASSLTGSGYEQY
>TRBV20-1|-|TRBJ2-2
SGATNTGELF
>TRBV20-1|once|TRBJ2-1
SARDPRWDNEQF
>TRBV6-5|-|TRBJ2-3
ASSYGGGLTDTQY
>TRBV6-5|few|TRBJ1-1
ASSWGQGVSGAF
>TRBV7-9|-|TRBJ2-7
ASSFFEFITRSGAAYEQY
>TRBV18|-|TRBJ1-6
ASSPRESSYNSPLH
>TRBV5-8|-|TRBJ2-1
ASSQYRELYSYNEQF
>TRBV7-2|-|TRBJ2-7
ASSFLAASSYEQY
>TRBV15|-|TRBJ2-7
ATSSVPAGEQY
>TRBV6-2/TRBV6-3|-|TRBJ1-5
ASSYRDKQPQH
>TRBV12-3/TRBV12-4|-|TRBJ1-1
ASSEQGPLNTEAF
>TRBV6-1|-|TRBJ1-1
ASTEWDRLEAF
>TRBV20-1|-|TRBJ2-7
SAPVAGSSYEQY
>TRBV28|-|TRBJ2-2
ASSIGGTNTGELF
>TRBV5-1|once|TRBJ2-5
ASSSGNRVQAGETQY
>TRBV2|once|TRBJ1-5
ASSDTAYSNQPQH